A selection of T cell receptor beta chains follows, all from one sample in a study of CD8 T cell repertoires and HIV-1 epitope variants. Repertoires were generated with immunoSEQ multiplex PCR, while TCRdb's copy carries only in-frame clones and drops some. The sample has 5,000 to 6,000 clones; around 59% are singletons. These receptors have no known antigen. Material for sequencing was cultured CD8+ T cells derived from PBMCs. These receptors all come from a male donor with HIV. CDR3s include the opening cysteine and the closing phenylalanine or tryptophan. The D gene is left open where the match is weak. Size values are once, few and many counts, or a class for expanded clones, and some rows have none.

D gene	CDR3 length	V gene	clone size	J gene	CDR3 DNA	CDR3 protein
.	14	TRBV19	.	TRBJ2-5	TGTGCCAGTAGTATAGGGGGCAGGGAAGAGACCCAGTACTTC	CASSIGGREETQYF
TRBD1	15	TRBV7-2	medium-sized	TRBJ2-3	TGTGCCAGCAGCCCAGGACAGGGCAACACAGATACGCAGTATTTT	CASSPGQGNTDTQYF
.	14	TRBV6-1	.	TRBJ2-2	TGTGCCAGCTTAGGACAGACGAACACCGGGGAGCTGTTTTTT	CASLGQTNTGELFF
.	16	TRBV6-5	.	TRBJ1-3	TGTGCCAGCAGTTACTCCCAGGGAAGCTCTGGAAACACCATATATTTT	CASSYSQGSSGNTIYF
TRBD1	16	TRBV19	.	TRBJ2-2	TGTGCCAGTAACCAGGGGGCCCTTGGGAACACCGGGGAGCTGTTTTTT	CASNQGALGNTGELFF
.	15	TRBV27	.	TRBJ2-1	TGTGCCAGCAGTTTACGTGGGGTATCCTACAATGAGCAGTTCTTC	CASSLRGVSYNEQFF
.	13	TRBV27	.	TRBJ2-7	TGTGCCAGCGGTCTAGCTGCCCCTTACGAGCAGTACTTC	CASGLAAPYEQYF
.	18	TRBV21-1	.	TRBJ2-7	TGTGCCAGCAGCAAAAAGAACCAAGGACTAGCGCAATCCTACGAGCAGTACTTC	CASSKKNQGLAQSYEQYF
.	14	TRBV21-1	.	TRBJ2-7	TGTGCCAGCAGCAAAGTTGGCTACTCCTACGAGCAGTACTTC	CASSKVGYSYEQYF
TRBD2	18	TRBV9	few	TRBJ2-3	TGTGCCAGCAGCGTAGGTTGGGCGGGAGGAGAAGGCACAGATACGCAGTATTTT	CASSVGWAGGEGTDTQYF
TRBD1	15	TRBV5-8	few	TRBJ2-7	TGTGCCAGCAGCTTGGGGGACAGTGACTCCTACGAGCAGTACTTC	CASSLGDSDSYEQYF
.	15	TRBV4-3	.	TRBJ1-2	TGCGCCAGCAGCGAAGAGATGGAGGGGACGTACGGCTACACCTTC	CASSEEMEGTYGYTF
TRBD1	16	TRBV25-1	.	TRBJ2-5	TGTGCCAGCAGTGAATTAGCCGGACAGGGAGAAGAGACCCAGTACTTC	CASSELAGQGEETQYF
.	15	TRBV28	few	TRBJ2-5	TGTGCCAGCACCCCCTTGGGGGAAACGCAAGAGACCCAGTACTTC	CASTPLGETQETQYF
TRBD1	12	TRBV19	.	TRBJ1-4	TGTGCCAGTAGCAAACAGGGGGCCCCGTGGTTTTTT	CASSKQGAPWFF
.	14	TRBV28	.	TRBJ1-5	TGTGCCAGCAGAATAGAGCTTGGCAATCAGCCCCAGCATTTT	CASRIELGNQPQHF
.	14	TRBV7-9	.	TRBJ1-2	TGTGCCAGCAGCCCTGACAGCCGAAACTATGGCTACACCTTC	CASSPDSRNYGYTF
.	13	TRBV5-6	.	TRBJ2-5	TGTGCCAGCAGCTTGGGGGCGCAAGAGACCCAGTACTTC	CASSLGAQETQYF
.	15	TRBV10-1	few	TRBJ2-7	TGCGCCAGCAGTGTTGCGACCGGGACCTACTACGAGCAGTACTTC	CASSVATGTYYEQYF
TRBD1	16	TRBV4-3	.	TRBJ2-6	TGCGCCAGCAGCCAGACAGGGGGCTCTGGGGCCAACGTCCTGACTTTC	CASSQTGGSGANVLTF
TRBD1	14	TRBV6-1	.	TRBJ2-1	TGTGCCAGCAGTGAAATGGGACAGTACAATGAGCAGTTCTTC	CASSEMGQYNEQFF
.	13	TRBV11-2	.	TRBJ1-2	TGTGCCAGCAGCTTAGGGGCTAACTATGGCTACACCTTC	CASSLGANYGYTF
TRBD1	15	TRBV19	once	TRBJ2-2	TGTGCCAGTAGAACAGAGCAGGGGGCCGGCGGGGAGCTGTTTTTT	CASRTEQGAGGELFF
.	15	TRBV6-6	.	TRBJ2-5	TGTGCCAGCAGTCGCATTATTCAGGGTGGGGAGACCCAGTACTTC	CASSRIIQGGETQYF
.	13	TRBV19	few	TRBJ1-1	TGTGCCAGTAGTCCCCTCCCCAGGGAGAAGGCTTTCTTT	CASSPLPREKAFF
TRBD1	14	TRBV6-5	.	TRBJ1-5	TGTGCCAGCAGTTCCGGACAGGGAAATCAGCCCCAGCATTTT	CASSSGQGNQPQHF
TRBD2	17	TRBV28	once	TRBJ2-5	TGTGCCAGCAGTTCTGAGACTAGCGGGACCGGCCAAGAGACCCAGTACTTC	CASSSETSGTGQETQYF
TRBD2	16	TRBV15	.	TRBJ2-1	TGTGCCACCAGCCCGGGACTAGCGGGGGCCCTCAATGAGCAGTTCTTC	CATSPGLAGALNEQFF
TRBD2	15	TRBV9	.	TRBJ2-3	TGTGCCAGCAGCGTAGAAGCGGGGACCACAGATACGCAGTATTTT	CASSVEAGTTDTQYF
.	16	TRBV4-1	.	TRBJ2-2	TGCGCCAGCAGCCAAGGTGATCGTACTAACACCGGGGAGCTGTTTTTT	CASSQGDRTNTGELFF
.	14	TRBV2	.	TRBJ2-1	TGTGCCAGCAGCCTAAACTCAGTAGTAGACGAGCAGTTCTTC	CASSLNSVVDEQFF
.	15	TRBV6-6	.	TRBJ2-1	TGTGCCAGCAGTTACTTTGGGGAGGACTACAATGAGCAGTTCTTC	CASSYFGEDYNEQFF
.	15	TRBV6-5	.	TRBJ2-1	TGTGCCAGCAGTTACTCGGGAGTCGCCTACAATGAGCAGTTCTTC	CASSYSGVAYNEQFF
.	16	TRBV28	.	TRBJ2-6	TGTGCCAGCACGGCAGCACACCCCTCTGGGGCCAACGTCCTGACTTTC	CASTAAHPSGANVLTF
TRBD2	14	TRBV6-4	medium-sized	TRBJ2-1	TGTGCCAGCAGTGAAGCGGGGGGGCCCAATGAGCAGTTCTTC	CASSEAGGPNEQFF
.	14	TRBV2	.	TRBJ2-1	TGTGCCAGCAGCATTGGGGTAGCGCCCCTTAGCAAGTTCTTC	CASSIGVAPLSKFF
.	15	TRBV27	.	TRBJ2-3	TGTGCCAGCAGTTTACTACAGGGCGTAGCAGATACGCAGTATTTT	CASSLLQGVADTQYF
.	13	TRBV6-6	.	TRBJ2-3	TGTGCCAGCAGTTCAGGGTCCGCAGATACGCAGTATTTT	CASSSGSADTQYF
.	15	TRBV30	few	TRBJ1-3	TGTGCCTGGAGTGTAGACTCCAGCTCTGGAAACACCATATATTTT	CAWSVDSSSGNTIYF
TRBD1	15	TRBV27	.	TRBJ1-2	TGTGCCAGCAGTCCAAACTTCGAGACAGGGCATGGCTACACCTTC	CASSPNFETGHGYTF
.	15	TRBV11-2	.	TRBJ1-2	TGTGCCAGCAGCCCTCCAGGGGTTCAAACTTATGGCTACACCTTC	CASSPPGVQTYGYTF
TRBD2	15	TRBV6-5	.	TRBJ2-7	TGTGCCAGCGGCTTAAGTTGGGAGGGAATGGGCGAGCAGTACTTC	CASGLSWEGMGEQYF
TRBD1	16	TRBV29-1	.	TRBJ2-1	TGCAGCGCTAGGACAGGGGATTGGAGGTCCTACAATGAGCAGTTCTTC	CSARTGDWRSYNEQFF
TRBD2	14	TRBV4-2	.	TRBJ2-7	TGTGCCAGCAGCCAAGTTCCGGGAGGCCACGAGCAGTACTTC	CASSQVPGGHEQYF
.	15	TRBV4-1	medium-sized	TRBJ1-1	TGCGCCAGCAGCCAAGGGTGGGGGATGAACACTGAAGCTTTCTTT	CASSQGWGMNTEAFF
.	13	TRBV14	few	TRBJ1-5	TGTGCCAGCAGCCAGGGACGTGGGCAGCCCCAGCATTTT	CASSQGRGQPQHF
TRBD1	13	TRBV7-9	.	TRBJ2-7	TGTGCCAGCAGCGCGACAGGGCACCACGAGCAGTACTTC	CASSATGHHEQYF
.	18	TRBV7-2	.	TRBJ1-1	TGTGCCAGCAGCTTAGGAGGATCATCAATAGGCAGGGCCACTGAAGCTTTCTTT	CASSLGGSSIGRATEAFF
.	12	TRBV28	once	TRBJ1-2	TGTGCCGTAGGAGGGGGAGGTGGTGGCTACACCTTC	CAVGGGGGGYTF
.	14	TRBV4-3	.	TRBJ2-5	TGCGCCAGCAGCCCGTACCTGGGTCAAGAGACCCAGTACTTC	CASSPYLGQETQYF
.	14	TRBV5-1	.	TRBJ2-1	TGCGCCAGCAGCTTCGGGGGATCCTACAATGAGCAGTTCTTC	CASSFGGSYNEQFF
TRBD1	16	TRBV14	.	TRBJ2-3	TGTGCCAGCAGCCCCCGGGACAGAGGCTACACAGATACGCAGTATTTT	CASSPRDRGYTDTQYF